Given below is one TCR beta chain in context. Its antigen is not identified. The sample originates from a study of chemoradiotherapy in HPV16-positive cancers. General study results and limits: During treatment, candidate HPV-specific clones and E7-related motifs expanded in tumor.

The CDR3 consists of 16 residues. Germline V gene lookup returns CDR1 MDHEN and CDR2 SYDVKM. V dropped 5 bases and J dropped 2 bases, with 19 bases sitting between them. TCRdb keeps only in-frame clones here, not all; method: immunoSEQ multiplex PCR. The data hold approximately 23,000 clones, with 85% to 95% observed a single time. The sample in question was blood, obtained from a patient who underwent chemoradiotherapy. The clonotype originates from a human donor with HPV-associated anogenital cancer. The rearrangement joins TRBV28 to TRBJ2-7; tentative D call: TRBD1 (6 bases). CDR3 residues: CASSEARGNLPYEQYF. The CDR3 DNA is TGTGCCAGCAGTGAGGCCAGGGGTAACCTTCCCTACGAGCAGTACTTC.